The next 3 T cell receptor beta chains were all read from a single sample in a study of human T cells and chemical hapten exposure. Time point: patch test 3, about 24 weeks after DPC sensitization. Noted treatment: therapeutic diphenylcyclopropenone sensitization with weekly scalp DPC. TCRdb independently ran MiXCR on the RACE reads; one entry per CDR3 protein. The sample yields about 190,000 distinct CDR3 sequences, roughly a quarter seen once. Sequenced material: whole blood, taken in connection with sensitization to the hapten diphenylcyclopropenone (DPC). These receptors all stem from a woman aged 40 to 55 with alopecia areata. Some clones in this sample may be carry-over from other donors' samples.

Many counts were recorded for this clonotype. The rearrangement joins TRBV27 to TRBJ2-5, with D perhaps TRBD1 (7 bases). The CDR3 has 14 residues. Germline lookup yields CDR1 MNHEY and CDR2 SMNVEV (reference sequence). The germline V and J ends were trimmed by 5 bases and 5 bases, with 15 bases remaining between them. Here the CDR3 reads CASSGGGRGETQYF. In nucleotides, the CDR3 is TGTGCCAGCAGTGGAGGGGGCCGGGGGGAGACCCAGTACTTC.

This clonotype was recorded once. The CDR3 DNA is TGTGCCAGCACCCAGGGAGTGGCCACAGATACGCAGTATTTT. Translating it yields CASTQGVATDTQYF. The V gene is TRBV6-5, the J gene TRBJ2-3, with D possibly called TRBD1 or TRBD2 (5 bases each). Trimming pared 7 bases from V and 2 bases from J, leaving 13 bases between. The CDR3 consists of 14 residues. Germline CDR1 and CDR2: MNHEY and SVGAGI.

The chain joins TRBV28 to TRBJ2-7; unclear D gene. Trimming cost V 5 bases and J 3 bases, with 8 bases left between them. This CDR3 is 12 amino acids long. Germline values: CDR1 MDHEN, CDR2 SYDVKM. CDR3 sequence reads: CASSPDYYEQYF. The CDR3 nucleotides read TGTGCCAGCAGTCCTGATTACTACGAGCAGTACTTC.